This T cell receptor beta chain was documented in a study of T cells in Graves' hyperthyroidism and ophthalmopathy. Blood was obtained at the first hyperthyroidism diagnosis, which preceded any ophthalmopathy symptoms. Note on this clonotype: Its antigen is unknown.

Germline V gene data show CDR1 as DFQATT and CDR2 as SNEGSKA (reference sequence). The J segment lost 5 bases and the V segment lost 1 base, leaving 12 bases of the junction unmatched. The CDR3 consists of 16 residues. Researchers took RNA transcripts and amplified the TCR beta CDR3 regions from them. When the TCR CDR3 underwent first-round RT-PCR, the HTBI primer set was used. TCRdb re-called the multiplex PCR reads with MiXCR, one entry per CDR3 protein. The repertoire holds more than 550,000 distinct CDR3 sequences, with approximately 18% as singletons. Study results and caveats: Blood shared most expanded thyroid clonotypes above 0.001. A median about 6.5 months before onset, the model predicted ophthalmopathy.

This clonotype was sampled from a woman in her fifties or sixties with Graves' hyperthyroidism that later progressed to Graves' ophthalmopathy. The rearrangement joins TRBV20-1 to TRBJ2-5; 8 bases match TRBD1. Sequenced sample: blood. The CDR3, as DNA: TGCAGTGCTAGAGCTGGCGGCGACAGGGACAGGGAGACCCAGTACTTC. Translation: CSARAGGDRDRETQYF.